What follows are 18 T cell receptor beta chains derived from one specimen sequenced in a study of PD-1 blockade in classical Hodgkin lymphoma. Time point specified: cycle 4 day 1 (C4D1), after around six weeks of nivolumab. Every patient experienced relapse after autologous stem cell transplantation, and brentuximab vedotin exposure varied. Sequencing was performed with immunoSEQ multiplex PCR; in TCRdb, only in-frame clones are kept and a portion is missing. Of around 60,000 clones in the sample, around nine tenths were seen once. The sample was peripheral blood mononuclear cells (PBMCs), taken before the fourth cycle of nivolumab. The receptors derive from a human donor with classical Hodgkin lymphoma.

Written as DNA, the CDR3 is TGTGCCAGCGAAAGCGGGACTAGGGTATACGAGCAGTACTTC. Its translation: CASESGTRVYEQYF. V and J are TRBV28 and TRBJ2-7; 8 bases match TRBD2. The V gene end was trimmed by 8 bases and the J gene end by 4 bases; junction bases not matched to a gene: 10. The germline V gene encodes CDR1 MDHEN and CDR2 SYDVKM. The CDR3 contains 14 residues.

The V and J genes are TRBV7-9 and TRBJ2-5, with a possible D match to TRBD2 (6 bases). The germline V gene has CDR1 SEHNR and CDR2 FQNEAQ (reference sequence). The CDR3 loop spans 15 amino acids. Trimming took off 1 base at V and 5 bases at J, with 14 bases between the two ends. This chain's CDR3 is CASSLVGTPMETQYF. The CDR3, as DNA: TGTGCCAGCAGCTTAGTCGGGACTCCTATGGAGACCCAGTACTTC.

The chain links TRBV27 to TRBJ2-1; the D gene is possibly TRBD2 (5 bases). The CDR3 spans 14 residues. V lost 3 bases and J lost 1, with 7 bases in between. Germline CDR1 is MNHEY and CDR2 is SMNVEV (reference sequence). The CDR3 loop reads CASSLTGSYNEQFF. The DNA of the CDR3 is TGTGCCAGCAGTTTGACGGGATCCTACAATGAGCAGTTCTTC.

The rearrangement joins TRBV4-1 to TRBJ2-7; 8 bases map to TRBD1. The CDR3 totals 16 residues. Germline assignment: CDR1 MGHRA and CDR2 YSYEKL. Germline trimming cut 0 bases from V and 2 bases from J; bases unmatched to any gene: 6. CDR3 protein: CASSQEGTGRTYEQYF. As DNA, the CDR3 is TGCGCCAGCAGCCAAGAAGGGACAGGTCGAACCTACGAGCAGTACTTC.

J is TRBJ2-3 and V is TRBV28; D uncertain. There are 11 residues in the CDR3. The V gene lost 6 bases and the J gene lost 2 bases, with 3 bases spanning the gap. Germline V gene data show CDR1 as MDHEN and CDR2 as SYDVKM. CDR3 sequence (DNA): TGTGCCAGCAGCGACACAGATACGCAGTATTTT. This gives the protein CASSDTDTQYF.

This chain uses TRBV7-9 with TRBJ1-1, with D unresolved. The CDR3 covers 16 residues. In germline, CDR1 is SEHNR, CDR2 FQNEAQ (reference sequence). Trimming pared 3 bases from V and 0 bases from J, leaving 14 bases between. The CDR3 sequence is CASSFSLETLNTEAFF. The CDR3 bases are TGTGCCAGCAGCTTCTCTCTGGAGACCCTGAACACTGAAGCTTTCTTT.

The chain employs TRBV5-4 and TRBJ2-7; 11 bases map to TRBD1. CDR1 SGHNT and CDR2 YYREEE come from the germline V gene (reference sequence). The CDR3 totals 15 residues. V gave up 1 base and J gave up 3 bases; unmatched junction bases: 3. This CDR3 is CASSLSGQGGYEQYF. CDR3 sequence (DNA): TGTGCCAGCAGCTTGTCGGGACAGGGGGGCTACGAGCAGTACTTC.

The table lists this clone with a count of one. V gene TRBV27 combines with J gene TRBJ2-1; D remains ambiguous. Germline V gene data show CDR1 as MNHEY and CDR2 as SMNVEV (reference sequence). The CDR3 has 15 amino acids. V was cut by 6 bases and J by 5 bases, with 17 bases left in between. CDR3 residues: CASSRGVLGHNEQFF. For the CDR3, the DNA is TGTGCCAGCAGCCGTGGAGTCCTCGGGCACAATGAGCAGTTCTTC.

This CDR3 is CASSKGPGWGQETQYF. CDR3 bases: TGTGCCAGCAGCAAAGGTCCCGGGTGGGGGCAAGAGACCCAGTACTTC. The chain carries TRBV21-1 and TRBJ2-5. TRBV21-1 is assigned pseudogene status. The CDR3 has 16 residues.

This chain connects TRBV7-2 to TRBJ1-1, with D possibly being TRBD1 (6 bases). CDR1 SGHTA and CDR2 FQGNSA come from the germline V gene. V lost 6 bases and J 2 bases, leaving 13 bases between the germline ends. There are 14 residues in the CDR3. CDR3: CASSSWTANTEAFF. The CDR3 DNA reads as TGTGCCAGCAGTTCCTGGACAGCCAACACTGAAGCTTTCTTT.

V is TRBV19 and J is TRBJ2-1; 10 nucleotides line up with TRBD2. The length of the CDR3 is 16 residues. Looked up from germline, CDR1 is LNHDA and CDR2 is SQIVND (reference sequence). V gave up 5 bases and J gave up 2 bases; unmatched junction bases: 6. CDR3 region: CASSVPSGSAYNEQFF. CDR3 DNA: TGTGCCAGTAGTGTCCCTAGCGGGAGCGCCTACAATGAGCAGTTCTTC.

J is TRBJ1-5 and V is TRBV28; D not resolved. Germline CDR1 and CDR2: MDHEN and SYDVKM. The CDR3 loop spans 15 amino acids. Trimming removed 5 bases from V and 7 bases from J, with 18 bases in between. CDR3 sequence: CASSPQFSRGQPQHF. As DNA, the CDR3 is TGTGCCAGCAGTCCTCAGTTTTCCCGAGGCCAGCCCCAGCATTTT.

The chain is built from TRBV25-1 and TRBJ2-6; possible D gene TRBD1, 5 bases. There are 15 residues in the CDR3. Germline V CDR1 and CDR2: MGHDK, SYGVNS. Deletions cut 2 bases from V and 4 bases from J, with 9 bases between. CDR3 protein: CASSEGAYGANVLTF. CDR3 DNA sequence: TGTGCCAGCAGTGAAGGGGCTTACGGGGCCAACGTCCTGACTTTC.

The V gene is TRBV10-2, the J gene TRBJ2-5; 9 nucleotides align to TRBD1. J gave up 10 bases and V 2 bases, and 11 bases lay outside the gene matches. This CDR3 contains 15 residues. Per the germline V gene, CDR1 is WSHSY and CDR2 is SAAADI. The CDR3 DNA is TGCGCCAGCAGTGAGATCGGCGACAGGGGGGGGATCCAGTACTTC. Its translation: CASSEIGDRGGIQYF.

CDR3 DNA: TGTGCCAGTAGTATTGCCCGAGAGGAAAAACTGTTTTTT. This encodes CASSIAREEKLFF. The chain combines TRBV19 with TRBJ1-4; no reliable D call. Trimming cost V 3 bases and J 8 bases, with 10 bases left between them. CDR1 and CDR2 (germline): LNHDA, SQIVND (reference sequence). CDR3 length: 13 amino acids.

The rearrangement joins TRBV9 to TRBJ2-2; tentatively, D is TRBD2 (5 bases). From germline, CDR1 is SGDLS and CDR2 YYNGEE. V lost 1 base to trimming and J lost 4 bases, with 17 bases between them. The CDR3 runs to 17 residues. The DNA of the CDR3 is TGTGCCAGCAGCGTATCCCCTGGGGTCGGAGGCACCGGGGAGCTGTTTTTT. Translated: CASSVSPGVGGTGELFF.

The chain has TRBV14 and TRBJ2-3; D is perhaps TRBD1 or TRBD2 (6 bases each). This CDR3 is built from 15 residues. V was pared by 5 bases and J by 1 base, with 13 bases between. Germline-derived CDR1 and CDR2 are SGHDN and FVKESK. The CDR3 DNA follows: TGTGCCAGCAGCAGGTGGGGGGCGGGCACAGATACGCAGTATTTT. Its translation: CASSRWGAGTDTQYF.

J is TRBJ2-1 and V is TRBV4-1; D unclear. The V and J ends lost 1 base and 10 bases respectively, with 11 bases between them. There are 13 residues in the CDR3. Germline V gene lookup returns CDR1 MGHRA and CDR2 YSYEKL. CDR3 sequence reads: CASSQVRFPEQFF. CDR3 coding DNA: TGCGCCAGCAGCCAAGTTCGTTTTCCCGAGCAGTTCTTC.